Here is one T cell receptor beta chain with its context. V trimming: 5 bases; J trimming: 1 base; junction bases outside the gene matches: 5. Germline V gene sequence: CDR1 SGHVS, CDR2 FNYEAQ. The CDR3 runs 14 residues. This record comes from a study of blood T cell repertoires in COVID-19. The overall study: The origin of the acute and convalescent COVID-19 samples was the United States, Italy and Spain. From T cells, B-cell-depleted T cells, or PBMCs came the material, which was cDNA or gDNA.

Original analysis: Quantification of nucleated cells was approximated via reference gene primer amplification. The method was immunoSEQ multiplex PCR; TCRdb's version includes in-frame clones alone and lacks a portion of them. The DNA was the basis for D and trimming; V, J and clone size are from that table. Of 170,000 or so clones in the sample, around nine tenths are singletons; the top ten hold roughly 0.85%. The chain couples TRBV7-6 to TRBJ2-7; 7 bases map to TRBD1. The specimen was peripheral blood. The receptor was derived from a woman aged 18-29 years who had recovered from COVID-19. The CDR3 DNA reads TGTGCCAGCAGCCCGAGACAGGGATCCTACGAGCAGTACTTC. Residues: CASSPRQGSYEQYF.